This TCR beta chain was found in a study of tumor-infiltrating lymphocytes in localized non-small cell lung cancer. Per germline, CDR1 MNHNS and CDR2 SASEGT. V dropped 1 base and J dropped 5; count of bases not matched to a gene: 10. This CDR3 region has 17 residues. Repertoires were generated with immunoSEQ multiplex PCR, while TCRdb's copy carries only in-frame clones and drops some. This table has about 16,000 clones, over 55% appearing once. Concerning this clone itself: Its specificity is not known.

Study-wide points: Compared with uninvolved lung, tumors showed higher T cell infiltration by TCRbeta sequencing. Different pieces of the same tissue were used for each assay.

This clonotype was sampled from a human donor with non-small cell lung cancer. The chain joins TRBV6-1 to TRBJ2-3, with 9 positions matching TRBD1. Specimen: lung tumor tissue. The CDR3 protein is CASSEGIGTGLLDTQYF. Here the CDR3 DNA reads TGTGCCAGCAGTGAAGGCATCGGGACAGGGTTACTAGATACGCAGTATTTT.